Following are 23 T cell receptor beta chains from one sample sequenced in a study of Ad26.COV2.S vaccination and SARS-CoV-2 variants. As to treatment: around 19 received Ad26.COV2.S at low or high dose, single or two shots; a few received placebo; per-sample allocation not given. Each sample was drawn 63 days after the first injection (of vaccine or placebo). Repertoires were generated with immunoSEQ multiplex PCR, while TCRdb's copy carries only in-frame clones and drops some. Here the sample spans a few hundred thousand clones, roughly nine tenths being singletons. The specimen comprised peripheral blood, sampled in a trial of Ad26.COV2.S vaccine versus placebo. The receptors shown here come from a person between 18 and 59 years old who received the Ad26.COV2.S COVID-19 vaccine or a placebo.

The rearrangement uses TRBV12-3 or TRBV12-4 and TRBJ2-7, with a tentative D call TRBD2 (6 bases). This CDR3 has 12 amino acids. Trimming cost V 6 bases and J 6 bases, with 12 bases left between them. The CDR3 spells CASSRAGFEQYF. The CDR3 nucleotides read TGTGCCAGCAGCCGCGCGGGGTTCGAGCAGTACTTC.

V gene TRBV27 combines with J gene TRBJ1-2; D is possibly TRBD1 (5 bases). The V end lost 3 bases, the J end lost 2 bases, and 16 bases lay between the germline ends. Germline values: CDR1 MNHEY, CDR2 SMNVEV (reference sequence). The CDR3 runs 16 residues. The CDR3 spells CASSLFPGTENYGYTF. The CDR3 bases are TGTGCCAGCAGTTTGTTCCCCGGGACGGAAAACTATGGCTACACCTTC.

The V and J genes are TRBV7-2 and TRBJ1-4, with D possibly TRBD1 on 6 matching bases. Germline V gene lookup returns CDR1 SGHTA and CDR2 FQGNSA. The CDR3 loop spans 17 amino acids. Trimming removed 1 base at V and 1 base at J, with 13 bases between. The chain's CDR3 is CASSLVRGEGTNEKLFF. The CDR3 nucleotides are TGTGCCAGCAGCTTAGTTAGGGGGGAAGGAACTAATGAAAAACTGTTTTTT.

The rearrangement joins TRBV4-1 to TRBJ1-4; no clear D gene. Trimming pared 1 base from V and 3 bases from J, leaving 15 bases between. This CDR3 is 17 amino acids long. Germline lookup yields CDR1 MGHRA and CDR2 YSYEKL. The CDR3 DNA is TGCGCCAGCAGCCAAGGAATCCTGAAGGGCCCTAATGAAAAACTGTTTTTT. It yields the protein CASSQGILKGPNEKLFF.

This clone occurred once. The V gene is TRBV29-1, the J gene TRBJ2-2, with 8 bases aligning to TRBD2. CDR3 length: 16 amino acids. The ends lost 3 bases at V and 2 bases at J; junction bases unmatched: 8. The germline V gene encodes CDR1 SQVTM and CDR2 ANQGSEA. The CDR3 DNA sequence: TGCAGCGTTGAGGAGATGAGCGGGGGAAACACCGGGGAGCTGTTTTTT. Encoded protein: CSVEEMSGGNTGELFF.

The CDR3 bases are TGCAGCGGAAGACAGGGGAACACTGAAGCTTTCTTT. Translation gives CSGRQGNTEAFF. The V and J genes are TRBV29-1 and TRBJ1-1, with 7 bases identical to TRBD1. J gave up 1 base and V 7 bases, and 3 bases lay outside the gene matches. This CDR3 has 12 amino acids. Germline V CDR1 and CDR2: SQVTM, ANQGSEA.

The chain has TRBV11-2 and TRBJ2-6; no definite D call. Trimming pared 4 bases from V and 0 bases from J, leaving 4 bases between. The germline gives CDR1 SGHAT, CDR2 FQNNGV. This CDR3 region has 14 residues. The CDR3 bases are TGTGCCAGCAGCTCGATCTCTGGGGCCAACGTCCTGACTTTC. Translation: CASSSISGANVLTF.

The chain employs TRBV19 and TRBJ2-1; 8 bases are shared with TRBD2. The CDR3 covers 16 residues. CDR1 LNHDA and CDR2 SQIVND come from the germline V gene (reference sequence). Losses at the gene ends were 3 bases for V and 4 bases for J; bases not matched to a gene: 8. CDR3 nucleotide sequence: TGTGCCAGTAGTATTTCGGAGAGCGGGGGATACAATGAGCAGTTCTTC. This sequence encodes CASSISESGGYNEQFF.

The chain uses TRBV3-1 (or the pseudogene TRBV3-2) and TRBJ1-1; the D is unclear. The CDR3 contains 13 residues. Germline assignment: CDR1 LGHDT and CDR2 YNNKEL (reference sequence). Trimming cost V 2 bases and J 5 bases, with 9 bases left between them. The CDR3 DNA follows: TGTGCCAGCAGCCAACGGACTGGGACTGAAGCTTTCTTT. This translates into CASSQRTGTEAFF.

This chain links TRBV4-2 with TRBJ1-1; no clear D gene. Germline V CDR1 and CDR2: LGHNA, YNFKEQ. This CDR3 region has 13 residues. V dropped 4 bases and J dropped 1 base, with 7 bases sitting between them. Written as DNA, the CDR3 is TGTGCCAGCAGCCCGACTGAGAACACTGAAGCTTTCTTT. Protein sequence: CASSPTENTEAFF.

The DNA of the CDR3 is TGTGCCAGCAGCCAAGAAAGGAAAGACTATGGCTACACCTTC. It codes for CASSQERKDYGYTF. The chain recombines TRBV4-2 with TRBJ1-2; D remains unclear. The germline gives CDR1 LGHNA, CDR2 YNFKEQ. V dropped 0 bases and J dropped 3 bases, with 8 bases sitting between them. CDR3 length: 14 amino acids.

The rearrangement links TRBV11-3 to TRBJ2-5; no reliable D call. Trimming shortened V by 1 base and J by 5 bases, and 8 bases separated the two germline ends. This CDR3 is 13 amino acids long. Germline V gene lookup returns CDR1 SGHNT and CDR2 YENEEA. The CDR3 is CASSLGSLETQYF. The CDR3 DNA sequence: TGTGCCAGCAGCTTAGGAAGCCTCGAGACCCAGTACTTC.

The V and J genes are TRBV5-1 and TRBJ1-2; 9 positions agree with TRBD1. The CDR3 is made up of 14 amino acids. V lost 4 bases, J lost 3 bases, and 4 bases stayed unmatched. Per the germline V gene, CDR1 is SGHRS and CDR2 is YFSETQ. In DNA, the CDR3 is TGCGCCAGCAGCGTACAGGGGGCTGACTATGGCTACACCTTC. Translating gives CASSVQGADYGYTF. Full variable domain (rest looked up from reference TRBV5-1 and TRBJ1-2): KAGVTQTPRYLIKTRGQQVTLSCSPISGHRSVSWYQQTPGQGLQFLFEYFSETQRNKGNFPGRFSGRQFSNSRSEMNVSTLELGDSALYLCASSVQGADYGYTFGSGTRLTVV.

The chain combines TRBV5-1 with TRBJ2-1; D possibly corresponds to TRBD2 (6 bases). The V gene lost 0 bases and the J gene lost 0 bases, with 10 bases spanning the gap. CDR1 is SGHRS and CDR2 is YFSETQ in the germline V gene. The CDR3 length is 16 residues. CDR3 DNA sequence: TGCGCCAGCAGCTTGGCCGGGGGTAGCTCCTACAATGAGCAGTTCTTC. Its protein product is CASSLAGGSSYNEQFF.

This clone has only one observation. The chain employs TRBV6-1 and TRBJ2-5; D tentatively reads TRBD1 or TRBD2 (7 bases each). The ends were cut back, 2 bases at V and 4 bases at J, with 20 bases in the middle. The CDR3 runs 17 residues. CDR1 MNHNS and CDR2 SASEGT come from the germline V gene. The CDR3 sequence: CASSEYHQGVAGETQYF. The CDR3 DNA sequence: TGTGCCAGCAGTGAATACCACCAGGGGGTAGCGGGAGAGACCCAGTACTTC.

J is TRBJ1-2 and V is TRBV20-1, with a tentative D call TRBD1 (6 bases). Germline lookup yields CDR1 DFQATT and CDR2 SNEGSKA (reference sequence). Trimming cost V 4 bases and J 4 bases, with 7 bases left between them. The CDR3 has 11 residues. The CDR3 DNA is TGCAGTGCTACGACAGGCTATGGCTACACCTTC. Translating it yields CSATTGYGYTF.

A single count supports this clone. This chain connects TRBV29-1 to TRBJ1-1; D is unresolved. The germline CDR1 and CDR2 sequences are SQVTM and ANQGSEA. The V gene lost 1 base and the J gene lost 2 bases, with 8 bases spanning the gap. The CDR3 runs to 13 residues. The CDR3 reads CSVEAPANTEAFF. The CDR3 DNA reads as TGCAGCGTTGAAGCCCCAGCTAACACTGAAGCTTTCTTT.

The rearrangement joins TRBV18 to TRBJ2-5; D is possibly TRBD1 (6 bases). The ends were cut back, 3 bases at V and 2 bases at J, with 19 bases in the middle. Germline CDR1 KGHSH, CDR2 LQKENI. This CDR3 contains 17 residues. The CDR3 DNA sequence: TGTGCCAGCTCACCCTGGGGTGATCAGGGGTTACAAGAGACCCAGTACTTC. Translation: CASSPWGDQGLQETQYF.

The CDR3 spells CASSGGQNYGYTF. The CDR3 bases are TGTGCCAGCAGCGGGGGACAGAACTATGGCTACACCTTC. The J gene is TRBJ1-2, the V gene TRBV9; 7 bases are shared with TRBD1. Germline CDR1 SGDLS, CDR2 YYNGEE. V trimming: 3 bases; J trimming: 2 bases; junction bases outside the gene matches: 1. The CDR3 consists of 13 residues.

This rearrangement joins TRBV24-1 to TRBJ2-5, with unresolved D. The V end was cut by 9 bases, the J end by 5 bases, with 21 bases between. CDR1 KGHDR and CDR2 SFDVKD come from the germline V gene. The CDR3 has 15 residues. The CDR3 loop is CATADTHSSRETQYF. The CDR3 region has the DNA TGTGCCACCGCAGATACGCACAGCTCCCGGGAGACCCAGTACTTC.

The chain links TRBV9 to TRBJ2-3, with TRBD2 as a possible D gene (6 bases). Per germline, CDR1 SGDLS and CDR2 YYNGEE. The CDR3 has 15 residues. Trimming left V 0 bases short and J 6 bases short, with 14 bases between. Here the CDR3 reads CASSVGGGGSDTQYF. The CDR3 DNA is TGTGCCAGCAGCGTAGGGGGTGGAGGGTCGGATACGCAGTATTTT.

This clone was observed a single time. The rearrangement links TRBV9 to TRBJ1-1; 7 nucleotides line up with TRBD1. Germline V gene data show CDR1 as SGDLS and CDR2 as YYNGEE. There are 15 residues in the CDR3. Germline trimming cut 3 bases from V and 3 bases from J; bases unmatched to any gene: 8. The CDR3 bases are TGTGCCAGCAGCGAACGGACAGGAGGGGACACTGAAGCTTTCTTT. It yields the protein CASSERTGGDTEAFF.

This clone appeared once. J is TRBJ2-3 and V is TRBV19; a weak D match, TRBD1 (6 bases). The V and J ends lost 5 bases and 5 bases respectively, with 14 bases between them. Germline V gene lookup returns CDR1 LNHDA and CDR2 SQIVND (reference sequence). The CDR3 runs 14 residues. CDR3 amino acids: CASSSQGREDTQYF. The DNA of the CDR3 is TGTGCCAGTAGTTCACAGGGAAGGGAAGATACGCAGTATTTT.